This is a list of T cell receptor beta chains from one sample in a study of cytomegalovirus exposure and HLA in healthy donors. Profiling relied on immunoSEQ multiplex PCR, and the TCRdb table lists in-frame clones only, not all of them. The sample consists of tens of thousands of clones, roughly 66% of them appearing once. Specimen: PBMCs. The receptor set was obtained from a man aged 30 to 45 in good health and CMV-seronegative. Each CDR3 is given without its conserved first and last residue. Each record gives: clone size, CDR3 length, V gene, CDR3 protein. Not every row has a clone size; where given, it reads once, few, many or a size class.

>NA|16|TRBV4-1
ASSGGTDFPGGANVLT
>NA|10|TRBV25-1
ASSAFSNEQF
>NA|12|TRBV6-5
ASKRTGENTEAF
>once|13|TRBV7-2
ASSLPGLAIYEQY
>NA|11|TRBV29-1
SALAGGPYEQY
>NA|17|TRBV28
ASSLPFLAGGRHGNEQF
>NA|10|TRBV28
ASSKPEETQY
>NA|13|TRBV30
AWSVTSVGVLEAF
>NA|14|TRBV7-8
ASSPPKGHISYEQY
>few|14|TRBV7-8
ASSLKVTGFTYEQY
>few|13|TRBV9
ASSVTVGQGVEAF
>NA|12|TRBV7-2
ASSLEYSSYEQY
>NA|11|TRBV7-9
ASSLADSHTQY